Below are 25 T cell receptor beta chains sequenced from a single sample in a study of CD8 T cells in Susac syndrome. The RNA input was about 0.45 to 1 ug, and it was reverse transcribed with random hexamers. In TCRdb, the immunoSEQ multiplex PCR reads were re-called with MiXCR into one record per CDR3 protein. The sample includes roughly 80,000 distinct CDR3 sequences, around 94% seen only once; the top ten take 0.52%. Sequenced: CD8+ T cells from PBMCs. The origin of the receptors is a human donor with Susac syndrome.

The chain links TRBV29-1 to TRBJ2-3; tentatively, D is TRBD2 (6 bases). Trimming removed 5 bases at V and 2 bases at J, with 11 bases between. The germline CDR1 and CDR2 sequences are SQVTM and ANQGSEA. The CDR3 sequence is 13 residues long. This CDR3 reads CSVLRDSTDTQYF. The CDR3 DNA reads TGCAGCGTTCTACGGGACTCCACAGATACGCAGTATTTT.

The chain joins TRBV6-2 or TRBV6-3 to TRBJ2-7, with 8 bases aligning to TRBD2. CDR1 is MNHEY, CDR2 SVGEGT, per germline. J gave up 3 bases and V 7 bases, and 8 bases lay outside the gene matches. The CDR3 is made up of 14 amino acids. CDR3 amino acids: CASKPGLGFYEQYF. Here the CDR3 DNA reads TGTGCCAGCAAACCGGGACTAGGATTCTACGAGCAGTACTTC.

The CDR3 DNA sequence: TGTGCCAGCAGCTCGACCTCCGGGACAGGGGATGAAAAACTGTTTTTT. It encodes CASSSTSGTGDEKLFF. The V and J genes are TRBV9 and TRBJ1-4; 10 bases map to TRBD1. The CDR3 has 16 residues. Germline V gene lookup returns CDR1 SGDLS and CDR2 YYNGEE. The trim removed 4 bases at V and 6 bases at J, leaving 9 bases unmatched.

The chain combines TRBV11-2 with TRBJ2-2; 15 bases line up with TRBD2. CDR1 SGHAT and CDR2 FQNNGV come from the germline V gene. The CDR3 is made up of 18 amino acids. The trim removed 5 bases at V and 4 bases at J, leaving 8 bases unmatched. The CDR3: CASSHDGLAGGITGELFF. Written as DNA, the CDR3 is TGTGCCAGCAGCCACGACGGACTAGCGGGGGGGATCACCGGGGAGCTGTTTTTT.

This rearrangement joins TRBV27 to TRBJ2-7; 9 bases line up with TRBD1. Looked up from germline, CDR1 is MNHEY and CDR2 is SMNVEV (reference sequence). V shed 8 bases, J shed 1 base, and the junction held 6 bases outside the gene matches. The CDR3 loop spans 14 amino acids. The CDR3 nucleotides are TGTGCCAGCGGCACCGGGACAGGGTCCTACGAGCAGTACTTC. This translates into CASGTGTGSYEQYF.

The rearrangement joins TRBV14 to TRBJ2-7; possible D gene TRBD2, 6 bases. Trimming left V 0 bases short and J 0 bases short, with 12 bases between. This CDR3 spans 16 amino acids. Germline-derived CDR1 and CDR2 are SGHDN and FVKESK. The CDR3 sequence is CASSQDAGMSSYEQYF. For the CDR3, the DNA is TGTGCCAGCAGCCAAGATGCGGGAATGAGCTCCTACGAGCAGTACTTC.

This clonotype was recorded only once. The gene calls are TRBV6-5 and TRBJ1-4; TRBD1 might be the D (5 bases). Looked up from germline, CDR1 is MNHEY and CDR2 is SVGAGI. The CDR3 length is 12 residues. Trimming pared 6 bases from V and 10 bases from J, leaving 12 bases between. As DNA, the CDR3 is TGTGCCAGCAGCCCAGACAGTGCAAAACTGTTTTTT. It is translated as CASSPDSAKLFF.

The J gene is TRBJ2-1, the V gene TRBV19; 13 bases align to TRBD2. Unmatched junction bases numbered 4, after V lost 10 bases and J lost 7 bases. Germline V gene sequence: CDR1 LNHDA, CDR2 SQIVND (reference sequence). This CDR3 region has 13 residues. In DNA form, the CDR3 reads TGTGCCACCACTAGCGGGGGGGCTAATGAGCAGTTCTTC. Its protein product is CATTSGGANEQFF.

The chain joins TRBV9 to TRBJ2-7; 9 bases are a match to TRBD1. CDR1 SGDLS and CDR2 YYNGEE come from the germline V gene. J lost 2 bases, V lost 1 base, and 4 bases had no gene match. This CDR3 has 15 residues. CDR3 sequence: CASSVRQGDAYEQYF. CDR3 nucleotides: TGTGCCAGCAGCGTAAGACAGGGGGACGCCTACGAGCAGTACTTC.

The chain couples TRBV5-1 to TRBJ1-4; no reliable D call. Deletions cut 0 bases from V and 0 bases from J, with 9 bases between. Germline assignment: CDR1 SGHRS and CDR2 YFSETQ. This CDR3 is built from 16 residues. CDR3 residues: CASSLEVGTTNEKLFF. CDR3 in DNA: TGCGCCAGCAGCTTGGAAGTCGGTACAACTAATGAAAAACTGTTTTTT.

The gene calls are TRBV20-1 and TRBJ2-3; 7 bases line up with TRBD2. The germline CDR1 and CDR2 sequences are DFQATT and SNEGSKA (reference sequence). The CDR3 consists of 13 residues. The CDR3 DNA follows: TGCAGGGCCCTTAGGACTAGGGCAGATACGCAGTATTTT. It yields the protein CRALRTRADTQYF.

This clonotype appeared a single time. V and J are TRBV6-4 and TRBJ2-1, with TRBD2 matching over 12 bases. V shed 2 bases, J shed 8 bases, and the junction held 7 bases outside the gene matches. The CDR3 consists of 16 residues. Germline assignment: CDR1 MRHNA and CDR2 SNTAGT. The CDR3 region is CASSDDPSGGAYEQFF. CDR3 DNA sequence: TGTGCCAGCAGTGACGACCCTAGCGGGGGGGCCTATGAGCAGTTCTTC.

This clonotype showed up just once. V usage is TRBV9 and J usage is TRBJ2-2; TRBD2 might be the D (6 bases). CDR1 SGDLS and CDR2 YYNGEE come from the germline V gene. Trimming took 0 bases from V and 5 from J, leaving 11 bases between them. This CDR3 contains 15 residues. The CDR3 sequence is CASSVGKGRTGELFF. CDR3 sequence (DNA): TGTGCCAGCAGCGTAGGGAAGGGGAGGACCGGGGAGCTGTTTTTT. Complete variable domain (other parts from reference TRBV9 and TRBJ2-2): DSGVTQTPKHLITATGQRVTLRCSPRSGDLSVYWYQQSLDQGLQFLIQYYNGEERAKGNILERFSAQQFPDLHSELNLSSLELGDSALYFCASSVGKGRTGELFFGEGSRLTVL.

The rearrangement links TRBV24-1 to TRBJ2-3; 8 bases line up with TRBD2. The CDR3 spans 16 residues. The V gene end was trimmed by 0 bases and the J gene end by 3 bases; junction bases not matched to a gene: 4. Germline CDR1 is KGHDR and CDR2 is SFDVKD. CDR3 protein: CATSDLPGGPTDTQYF. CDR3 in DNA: TGTGCCACCAGTGATTTGCCGGGGGGGCCGACAGATACGCAGTATTTT.

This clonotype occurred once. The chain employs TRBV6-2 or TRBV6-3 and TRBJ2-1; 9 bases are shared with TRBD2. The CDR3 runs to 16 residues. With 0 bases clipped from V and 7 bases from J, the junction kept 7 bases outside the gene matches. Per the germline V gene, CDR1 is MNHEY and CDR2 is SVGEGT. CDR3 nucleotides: TGTGCCAGCAGTTACTCTGAGGCGGGGGGGCCGAATGAGCAGTTCTTC. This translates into CASSYSEAGGPNEQFF.

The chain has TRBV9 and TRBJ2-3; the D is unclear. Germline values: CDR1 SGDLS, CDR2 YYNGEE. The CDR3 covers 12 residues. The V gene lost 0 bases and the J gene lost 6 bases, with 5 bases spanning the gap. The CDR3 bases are TGTGCCAGCAGCGTAGCTGAGGATACGCAGTATTTT. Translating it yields CASSVAEDTQYF.

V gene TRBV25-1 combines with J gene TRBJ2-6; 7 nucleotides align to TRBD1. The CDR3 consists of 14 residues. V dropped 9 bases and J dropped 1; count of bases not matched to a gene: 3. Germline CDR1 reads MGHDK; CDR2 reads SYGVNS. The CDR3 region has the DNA TGTGCCAGTACGACAGGGTCTGGGGCCAACGTCCTGACTTTC. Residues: CASTTGSGANVLTF. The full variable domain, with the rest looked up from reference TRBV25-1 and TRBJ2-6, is EADIYQTPRYLVIGTGKKITLECSQTMGHDKMYWYQQDPGMELHLIHYSYGVNSTEKGDLSSESTVSRIRTEHFPLTLESARPSHTSQYLCASTTGSGANVLTFGAGSRLTVL.

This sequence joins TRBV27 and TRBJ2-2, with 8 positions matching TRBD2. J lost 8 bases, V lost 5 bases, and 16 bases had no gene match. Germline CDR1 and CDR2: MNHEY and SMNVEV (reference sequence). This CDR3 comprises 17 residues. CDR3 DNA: TGTGCCAGCAGTCTCATAAGGAGCGGGGGTTCCACGGGGGAGCTGTTTTTT. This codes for CASSLIRSGGSTGELFF.

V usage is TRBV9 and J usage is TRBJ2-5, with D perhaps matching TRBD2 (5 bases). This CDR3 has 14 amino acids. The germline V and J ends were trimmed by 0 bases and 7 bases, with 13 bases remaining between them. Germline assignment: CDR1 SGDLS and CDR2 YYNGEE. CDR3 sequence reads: CASSVGDGGGTQYF. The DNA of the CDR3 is TGTGCCAGCAGCGTAGGGGATGGAGGTGGGACCCAGTACTTC.

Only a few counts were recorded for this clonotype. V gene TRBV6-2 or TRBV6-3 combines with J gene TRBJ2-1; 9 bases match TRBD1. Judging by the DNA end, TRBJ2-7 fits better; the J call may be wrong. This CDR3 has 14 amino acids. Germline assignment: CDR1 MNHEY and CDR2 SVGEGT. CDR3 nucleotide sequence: TGTGCCAGCAGTACCGGGACAGGGACCTACGAGCAGTACTTC. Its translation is CASSTGTGTYEQYF.

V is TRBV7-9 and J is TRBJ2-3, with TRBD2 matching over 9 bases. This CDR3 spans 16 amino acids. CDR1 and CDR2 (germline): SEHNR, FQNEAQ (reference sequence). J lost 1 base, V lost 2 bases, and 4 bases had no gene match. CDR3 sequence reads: CASSLPPSGGTDTQYF. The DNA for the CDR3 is TGTGCCAGCAGCTTACCCCCTAGCGGGGGCACAGATACGCAGTATTTT.

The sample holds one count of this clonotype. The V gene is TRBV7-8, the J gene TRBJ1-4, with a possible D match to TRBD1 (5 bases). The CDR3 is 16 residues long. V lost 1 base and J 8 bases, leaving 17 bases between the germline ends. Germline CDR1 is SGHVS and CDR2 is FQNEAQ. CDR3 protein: CASSLGTPYLGEKLFF. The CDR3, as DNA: TGTGCCAGCAGCTTAGGGACACCATATCTGGGCGAAAAACTGTTTTTT.

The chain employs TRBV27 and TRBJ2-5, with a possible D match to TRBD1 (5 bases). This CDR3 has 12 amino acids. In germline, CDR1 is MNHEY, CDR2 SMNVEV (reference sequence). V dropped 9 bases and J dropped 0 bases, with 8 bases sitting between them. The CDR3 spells CASGHHQETQYF. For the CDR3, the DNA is TGTGCCAGTGGACACCACCAAGAGACCCAGTACTTC.

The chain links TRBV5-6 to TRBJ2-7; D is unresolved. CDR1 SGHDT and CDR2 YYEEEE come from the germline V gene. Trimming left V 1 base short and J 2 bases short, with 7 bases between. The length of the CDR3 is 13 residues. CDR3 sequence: CASSLRSPYEQYF. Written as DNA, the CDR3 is TGTGCCAGCAGCTTGAGATCGCCCTACGAGCAGTACTTC.

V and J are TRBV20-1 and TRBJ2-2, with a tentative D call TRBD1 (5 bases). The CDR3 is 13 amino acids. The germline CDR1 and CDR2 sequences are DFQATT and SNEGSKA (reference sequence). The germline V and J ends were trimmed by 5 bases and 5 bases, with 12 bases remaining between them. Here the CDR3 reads CSAGARPTGELFF. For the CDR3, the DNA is TGCAGTGCTGGGGCCCGACCAACCGGGGAGCTGTTTTTT.